These 27 T cell receptor beta chains share one sample of origin, sequenced in a study of blood T cells in healthy people across ages. With a J-beta primer mix and a sample-barcoded 5' primer, a second PCR ran about 7 to 12 cycles. TCRdb ran MiXCR on the 5' RACE reads and lists one entry per CDR3 protein. This table has approximately 800,000 distinct CDR3 sequences, 35% to 40% appearing once. Material: blood. Receptor source: a man between 18 and 35 years old in good health.

This clonotype showed up just a few times. V is TRBV2 and J is TRBJ2-5, with D possibly TRBD2 on 6 matching bases. Germline assignment: CDR1 SNHLY and CDR2 FYNNEI. CDR3 length equals 15 residues. Trimming left V 6 bases short and J 4 bases short, with 18 bases between. The DNA of the CDR3 is TGTGCCAGCAGAGGGACTCTTGGAGAGTTAGAGACCCAGTACTTC. Translated: CASRGTLGELETQYF.

This clonotype was seen only a few times. The chain is built from TRBV20-1 and TRBJ2-1, with D tentatively TRBD1 or TRBD2 (5 bases each). V lost 3 bases and J lost 4, with 16 bases in between. The CDR3 totals 15 residues. Germline CDR1 is DFQATT and CDR2 is SNEGSKA (reference sequence). This CDR3 reads CSARDPGTPYNEQFF. In DNA form, the CDR3 reads TGCAGTGCTAGGGACCCGGGGACGCCTTACAATGAGCAGTTCTTC.

The rearrangement links TRBV2 to TRBJ1-2; 8 bases are shared with TRBD1. V was pared by 10 bases and J by 9 bases, with 16 bases of the junction left unmatched. Germline CDR1 reads SNHLY; CDR2 reads FYNNEI. This CDR3 region has 14 residues. CDR3 nucleotides: TGTGCCACATCTTTCCGGGACAGGTCTGTCAGCTACACCTTC. This codes for CATSFRDRSVSYTF.

The chain uses TRBV7-9 and TRBJ2-3, with 12 bases lining up with TRBD2. The CDR3 sequence is 19 residues long. V shed 5 bases and J 4 bases; nucleotides not matched to a gene: 16. Germline-derived CDR1 and CDR2 are SEHNR and FQNEAQ (reference sequence). The CDR3 DNA reads as TGTGCCAGCAGCCTCCGGCTAGCGGGGGGGCCCCCAGTGGCAGATACGCAGTATTTT. Translated: CASSLRLAGGPPVADTQYF.

V usage is TRBV25-1 and J usage is TRBJ2-1, with D hard to call. V lost 0 bases and J lost 0, with 9 bases in between. In germline, CDR1 is MGHDK, CDR2 SYGVNS. This CDR3 spans 16 amino acids. As DNA, the CDR3 is TGTGCCAGCAGTGAATATGATCCAAGCTCCTACAATGAGCAGTTCTTC. This sequence encodes CASSEYDPSSYNEQFF.

A single count supports this clonotype. Since no conserved phenylalanine or tryptophan closes the CDR3, a read error is the likely cause. J is TRBJ2-3 and V is TRBV5-1; D might be TRBD1 (5 bases). The germline V gene has CDR1 SGHRS and CDR2 YFSETQ. CDR3 length equals 16 residues. Trimming stripped 2 bases from V and 2 bases from J, with 15 bases between. CDR3 loop: CASSLGASEPTDTQYC. The CDR3 nucleotides are TGCGCCAGCAGCTTAGGGGCCAGCGAACCCACAGATACGCAGTATTGT.

J is TRBJ1-2 and V is TRBV11-2; the D gene is possibly TRBD1 (6 bases). Trimming left V 2 bases short and J 6 bases short, with 13 bases between. The CDR3 is made up of 14 amino acids. Per germline, CDR1 SGHAT and CDR2 FQNNGV. The CDR3 DNA follows: TGTGCCAGCAGCTTACAGCAGGGGAGCAATGGCTACACCTTC. Translation: CASSLQQGSNGYTF. Full variable domain (rest looked up from reference TRBV11-2 and TRBJ1-2): EAGVAQSPRYKIIEKRQSVAFWCNPISGHATLYWYQQILGQGPKLLIQFQNNGVVDDSQLPKDRFSAERLKGVDSTLKIQPAKLEDSAVYLCASSLQQGSNGYTFGSGTRLTVV.

This clonotype was detected many times. This chain joins TRBV7-3 and TRBJ2-5; possibly TRBD1 or TRBD2 for D (5 bases each). Trimming took 6 bases from V and 2 from J, leaving 10 bases between them. CDR1 and CDR2 (germline): SGHTA, FQGTGA. The CDR3 is 13 amino acids. The CDR3 sequence is CASRGVLQETQYF. CDR3 nucleotide sequence: TGTGCCAGCAGGGGGGTTTTACAAGAGACCCAGTACTTC.

This clonotype was counted once. The chain has TRBV6-2 or TRBV6-3 and TRBJ2-7; tentatively, D is TRBD1 (6 bases). The V gene's germline CDR1 is MNHEY and CDR2 SVGEGT. This CDR3 region has 16 residues. Trimming pared 0 bases from V and 7 bases from J, leaving 19 bases between. The CDR3 DNA sequence: TGTGCCAGCAGTTACTCACAGGGCTCGCTCGACAATGAGCAGTACTTC. Translation: CASSYSQGSLDNEQYF.

This clonotype was observed a few times. The J gene is TRBJ2-7, the V gene TRBV3-1; D unclear. Germline V gene sequence: CDR1 LGHDT, CDR2 YNNKEL (reference sequence). Trimming cost V 5 bases and J 7 bases, with 15 bases left between them. The CDR3 totals 13 residues. CDR3 DNA: TGTGCCAGCAGCGCCCCAGGTATCGAGGAGCAGTACTTC. Protein product: CASSAPGIEEQYF.

This clonotype was counted ten times or more. V gene TRBV2 combines with J gene TRBJ2-3; 8 bases are shared with TRBD1. The germline CDR1 and CDR2 sequences are SNHLY and FYNNEI. With 6 bases clipped from V and 1 base from J, the junction kept 3 bases outside the gene matches. The CDR3 extends over 14 amino acids. The CDR3 loop is CASSGQGGTDTQYF. CDR3 coding DNA: TGTGCCAGCAGCGGACAGGGAGGCACAGATACGCAGTATTTT.

The chain is built from TRBV20-1 and TRBJ1-2; TRBD1 is a possible D gene (6 bases). This CDR3 has 16 amino acids. In germline, CDR1 is DFQATT, CDR2 SNEGSKA (reference sequence). V was cut by 5 bases and J by 5 bases, with 24 bases left in between. The CDR3 protein is CSAPADRDRGNYGYTF. CDR3 in DNA: TGCAGTGCTCCCGCCGATCGGGATAGGGGGAATTATGGCTACACCTTC.

CDR3 bases: TGCAGCGTTAGACAGGTCTACGAGCAGTACTTC. Its protein product is CSVRQVYEQYF. The chain employs TRBV29-1 and TRBJ2-4; perhaps TRBD1 as D (6 bases). The J call may be incorrect, as the DNA end agrees better with TRBJ2-7. Germline CDR1 is SQVTM and CDR2 is ANQGSEA. The CDR3 covers 11 residues.

J is TRBJ1-4 and V is TRBV20-1, with D uncertain. Trimming shortened V by 6 bases and J by 1 base, and 18 bases separated the two germline ends. This CDR3 is 16 amino acids long. Per germline, CDR1 DFQATT and CDR2 SNEGSKA (reference sequence). CDR3 loop: CSAMDRRRVTNEKLFF. The CDR3 DNA reads as TGCAGTGCCATGGACCGACGTCGGGTAACTAATGAAAAACTGTTTTTT.

This clonotype has a single count. V is TRBV4-1 and J is TRBJ2-5, with TRBD2 matching 12 bases. The better agreement between TRBJ2-7 and the DNA end casts doubt on the J call. There are 17 residues in the CDR3. Germline CDR1 and CDR2: MGHRA and YSYEKL. CDR3 sequence: CASSQQEGLAGTYEQYF. CDR3 bases: TGCGCCAGCAGCCAGCAGGAGGGACTAGCGGGCACCTACGAGCAGTACTTC.

The sample holds many counts of this clonotype. J is TRBJ2-7 and V is TRBV20-1; 7 nucleotides line up with TRBD2. The germline CDR1 and CDR2 sequences are DFQATT and SNEGSKA (reference sequence). This CDR3 is built from 14 residues. Trimming removed 2 bases from V and 6 bases from J; junction bases left unmatched: 10. The CDR3 region is CSARLRDYLGEQYF. CDR3 in DNA: TGCAGTGCTAGATTGCGGGACTATCTTGGCGAGCAGTACTTC.

The rearrangement joins TRBV12-3 or TRBV12-4 to TRBJ2-6; D remains ambiguous. The CDR3 spans 19 residues. The V and J ends lost 6 bases and 2 bases respectively, with 23 bases between them. The CDR3 loop is CASSLSVRMSGPGANVLTF. The CDR3 coding sequence is TGTGCCAGCAGCCTATCCGTGAGAATGTCTGGTCCTGGGGCCAACGTCCTGACTTTC.

The V call is TRBV29-1, the J call TRBJ2-2, with 9 bases that match TRBD1. Germline CDR1 is SQVTM and CDR2 is ANQGSEA. There are 14 residues in the CDR3. V lost 4 bases, J lost 4 bases, and 4 bases stayed unmatched. The CDR3 reads CSVVRDRATGELFF. CDR3 nucleotide sequence: TGCAGCGTTGTCCGGGACAGGGCCACCGGGGAGCTGTTTTTT.

This clonotype came up many times. The V gene is TRBV29-1, the J gene TRBJ2-7; a possible D gene is TRBD1 (5 bases). Trimming took off 1 base at V and 4 bases at J, with 11 bases between the two ends. The CDR3 runs 13 residues. Germline lookup yields CDR1 SQVTM and CDR2 ANQGSEA. The DNA for the CDR3 is TGCAGCGTTGAAGCGGACAATCCTTACGAGCAGTACTTC. It codes for CSVEADNPYEQYF.

The sample holds many counts of this clonotype. The gene calls are TRBV12-3 or TRBV12-4 and TRBJ2-7; a weak D match, TRBD1 (6 bases). V was cut by 10 bases and J by 0 bases, with 13 bases left in between. CDR3 size: 13 residues. The CDR3 nucleotides are TGTGCCACAGCTCCAGGGGCCTCCTACGAGCAGTACTTC. It specifies CATAPGASYEQYF.

V usage is TRBV11-1 and J usage is TRBJ2-7; 10 bases match TRBD1. The CDR3 totals 18 residues. Germline V CDR1 and CDR2: SGHAT, FQDESV (reference sequence). V was clipped by 5 bases and J by 0 bases; unmatched bases: 13. Here the CDR3 DNA reads TGTGCCAGCAGCCCCCGGGACAGGGGACGGACTAACTCCTACGAGCAGTACTTC. Its protein product is CASSPRDRGRTNSYEQYF.

Details on this clonotype: With a much larger clone just one base away, this may be a read error. The chain is built from TRBV12-3 or TRBV12-4 and TRBJ2-7, with D perhaps given as TRBD1 or TRBD2 (5 bases each). The V gene lost 8 bases and the J gene lost 7 bases, with 15 bases spanning the gap. This CDR3 region has 12 residues. In DNA form, the CDR3 reads TGTGCCAGCTGGGGGTCCTCCAATGAGCAGTACTTC. It codes for CASWGSSNEQYF.

Notes on this clonotype: Lacking the conserved final phenylalanine or tryptophan, this CDR3 likely reflects a read error. This chain connects TRBV5-1 to TRBJ2-7; the D gene is possibly TRBD2 (5 bases). Germline assignment: CDR1 SGHRS and CDR2 YFSETQ. V gave up 4 bases and J gave up 0 bases, with 14 bases separating them. The CDR3 loop spans 15 amino acids. CDR3 residues: CASSPEADSSYEQYI. The CDR3 bases are TGCGCCAGCAGCCCGGAGGCGGATTCCTCCTACGAGCAGTACATC.

CDR3 nucleotide sequence: TGCAGTGCTAGTTTGGGACTAGCTAAGGGTACGCAGTATTTT. Translated: CSASLGLAKGTQYF. The V and J genes are TRBV20-1 and TRBJ2-3, with TRBD2 identical over 9 bases. Germline CDR1 reads DFQATT; CDR2 reads SNEGSKA (reference sequence). The V gene end was trimmed by 3 bases and the J gene end by 8 bases; junction bases not matched to a gene: 9. The CDR3 is 14 residues long.

This clonotype occurred many times. This rearrangement joins TRBV29-1 to TRBJ2-7, with unresolved D. The CDR3 spans 11 residues. CDR1 and CDR2 from the germline V gene are SQVTM and ANQGSEA. Trimming stripped 4 bases from V and 1 base from J, with 5 bases between. CDR3 residues: CSVVTSYEQYF. The CDR3 bases are TGCAGCGTTGTAACATCCTACGAGCAGTACTTC.

On this clonotype: The limits of the CDR3 on the DNA are not certain, so only TCRdb's listed CDR3 is given. This CDR3 reads CASSKVGMLAQIRSIF. V and J are TRBV21-1 and TRBJ2-3. TRBV21-1 is labeled a pseudogene. The CDR3 region is 16 residues in length, termini included.

The sample holds a few counts of this clonotype. The J gene is TRBJ1-2, the V gene TRBV6-6; TRBD1 aligns across 10 bases. Germline CDR1 and CDR2: MNHNY and SVGAGI (reference sequence). There are 16 residues in the CDR3. The junction had 11 bases not matched to a gene; V was cut back by 4 bases and J by 6 bases. In DNA form, the CDR3 reads TGTGCCAGCAGTTTCTCCCCGGGACAGGGGCTCCATGGCTACACCTTC. It encodes CASSFSPGQGLHGYTF.